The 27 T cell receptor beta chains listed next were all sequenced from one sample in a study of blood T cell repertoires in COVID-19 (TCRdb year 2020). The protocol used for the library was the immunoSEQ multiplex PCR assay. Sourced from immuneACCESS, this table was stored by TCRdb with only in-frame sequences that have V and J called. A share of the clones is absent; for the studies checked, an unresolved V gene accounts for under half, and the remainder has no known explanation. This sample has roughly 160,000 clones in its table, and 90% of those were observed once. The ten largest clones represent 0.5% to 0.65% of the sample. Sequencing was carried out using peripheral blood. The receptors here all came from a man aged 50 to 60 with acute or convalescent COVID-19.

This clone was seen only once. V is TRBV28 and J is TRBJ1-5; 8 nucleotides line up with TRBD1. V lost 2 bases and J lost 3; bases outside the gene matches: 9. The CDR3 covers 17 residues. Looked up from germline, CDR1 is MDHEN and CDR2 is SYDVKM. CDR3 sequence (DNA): TGTGCCAGCAGTTTAGTGGCCCAGACAGGGGACAATCAGCCCCAGCATTTT. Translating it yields CASSLVAQTGDNQPQHF.

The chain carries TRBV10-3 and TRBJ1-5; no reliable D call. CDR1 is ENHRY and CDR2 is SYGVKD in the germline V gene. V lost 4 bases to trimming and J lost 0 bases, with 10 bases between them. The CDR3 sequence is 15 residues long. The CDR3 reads CAISGTGSSNQPQHF. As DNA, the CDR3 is TGTGCCATCAGTGGTACGGGGAGTAGCAATCAGCCCCAGCATTTT.

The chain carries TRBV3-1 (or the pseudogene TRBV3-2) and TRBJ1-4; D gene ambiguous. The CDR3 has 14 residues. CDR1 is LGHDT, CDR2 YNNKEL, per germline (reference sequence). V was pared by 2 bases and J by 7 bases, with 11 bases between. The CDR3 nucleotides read TGTGCCAGCAGCCAATTCTACGGTACTGAAAAACTGTTTTTT. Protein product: CASSQFYGTEKLFF.

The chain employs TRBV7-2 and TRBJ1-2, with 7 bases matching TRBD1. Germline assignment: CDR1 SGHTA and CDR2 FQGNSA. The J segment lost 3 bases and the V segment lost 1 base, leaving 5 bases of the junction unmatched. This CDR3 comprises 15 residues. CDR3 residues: CASSLGTGVDYGYTF. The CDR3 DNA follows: TGTGCCAGCAGCTTAGGAACAGGGGTTGACTATGGCTACACCTTC.

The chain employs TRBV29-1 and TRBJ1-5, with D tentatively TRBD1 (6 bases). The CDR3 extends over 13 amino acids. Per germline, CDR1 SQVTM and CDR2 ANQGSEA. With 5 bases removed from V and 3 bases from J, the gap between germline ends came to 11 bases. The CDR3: CSVLDSINQPQHF. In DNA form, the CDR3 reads TGCAGCGTTCTGGACAGTATCAATCAGCCCCAGCATTTT.

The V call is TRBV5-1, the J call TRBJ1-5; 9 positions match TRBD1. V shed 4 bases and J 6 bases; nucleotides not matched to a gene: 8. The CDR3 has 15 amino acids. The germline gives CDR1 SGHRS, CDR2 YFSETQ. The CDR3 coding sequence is TGCGCCAGCAGCCTCACAGGGGGCAGGAGTCAGCCCCAGCATTTT. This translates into CASSLTGGRSQPQHF.

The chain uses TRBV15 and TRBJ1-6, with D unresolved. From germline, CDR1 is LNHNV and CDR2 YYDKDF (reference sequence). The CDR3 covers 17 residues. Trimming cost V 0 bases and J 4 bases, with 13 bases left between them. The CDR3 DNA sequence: TGTGCCACCAGCAGAGATCTCACGGGTCCGTATAATTCACCCCTCCACTTT. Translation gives CATSRDLTGPYNSPLHF.

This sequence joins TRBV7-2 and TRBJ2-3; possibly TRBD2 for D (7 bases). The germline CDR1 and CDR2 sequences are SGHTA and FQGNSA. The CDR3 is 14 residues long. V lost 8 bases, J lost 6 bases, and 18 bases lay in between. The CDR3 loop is CASRGLAVSDTQYF. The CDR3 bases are TGTGCCAGCCGGGGGCTAGCGGTCTCTGATACGCAGTATTTT.

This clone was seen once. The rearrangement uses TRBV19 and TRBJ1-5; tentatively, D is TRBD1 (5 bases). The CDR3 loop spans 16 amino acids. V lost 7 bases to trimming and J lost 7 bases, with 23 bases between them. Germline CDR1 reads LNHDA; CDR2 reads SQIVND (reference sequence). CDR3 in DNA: TGTGCCAGTACCCTTCGAACCGGCCAGGGCAGGCAGCCCCAGCATTTT. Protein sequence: CASTLRTGQGRQPQHF.

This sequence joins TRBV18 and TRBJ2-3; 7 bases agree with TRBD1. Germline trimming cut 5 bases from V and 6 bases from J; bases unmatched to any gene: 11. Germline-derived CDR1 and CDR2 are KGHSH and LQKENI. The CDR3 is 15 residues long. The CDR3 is CASSIDRAPLDTQYF. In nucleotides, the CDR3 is TGTGCCAGCTCAATCGACAGGGCCCCCTTGGATACGCAGTATTTT.

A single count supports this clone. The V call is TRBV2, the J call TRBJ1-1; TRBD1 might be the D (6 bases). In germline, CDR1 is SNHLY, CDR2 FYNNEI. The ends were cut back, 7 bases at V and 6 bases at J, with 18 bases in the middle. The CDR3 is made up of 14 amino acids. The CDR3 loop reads CASTVTTGYAEAFF. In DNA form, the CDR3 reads TGTGCCAGCACCGTTACGACAGGTTACGCTGAAGCTTTCTTT.

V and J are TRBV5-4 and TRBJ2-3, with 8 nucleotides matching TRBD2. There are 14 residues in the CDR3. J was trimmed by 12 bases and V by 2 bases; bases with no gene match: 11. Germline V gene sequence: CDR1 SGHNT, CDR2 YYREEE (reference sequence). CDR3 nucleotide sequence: TGTGCCAGCAGCTTCGGCGGGGGGTCAACCCGCCAGTATTTT. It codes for CASSFGGGSTRQYF.

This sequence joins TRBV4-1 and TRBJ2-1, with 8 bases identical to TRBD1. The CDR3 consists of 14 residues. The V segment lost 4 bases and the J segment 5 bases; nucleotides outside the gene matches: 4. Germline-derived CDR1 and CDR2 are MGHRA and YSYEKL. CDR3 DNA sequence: TGCGCCAGCAGCCCACCGACAGGGGACAATGAGCAGTTCTTC. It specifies CASSPPTGDNEQFF.

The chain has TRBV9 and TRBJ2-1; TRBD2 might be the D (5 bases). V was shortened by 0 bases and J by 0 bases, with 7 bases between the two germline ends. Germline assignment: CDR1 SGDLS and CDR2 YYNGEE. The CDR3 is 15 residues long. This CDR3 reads CASSVDGGSYNEQFF. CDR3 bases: TGTGCCAGCAGCGTAGACGGAGGCTCCTACAATGAGCAGTTCTTC.

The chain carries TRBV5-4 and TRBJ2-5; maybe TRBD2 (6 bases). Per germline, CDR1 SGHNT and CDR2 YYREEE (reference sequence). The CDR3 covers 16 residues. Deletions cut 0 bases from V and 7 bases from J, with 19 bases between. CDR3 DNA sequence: TGTGCCAGCAGCTTGGCGGAAGTGGGGGGTTGGGGGACCCAGTACTTC. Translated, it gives CASSLAEVGGWGTQYF.

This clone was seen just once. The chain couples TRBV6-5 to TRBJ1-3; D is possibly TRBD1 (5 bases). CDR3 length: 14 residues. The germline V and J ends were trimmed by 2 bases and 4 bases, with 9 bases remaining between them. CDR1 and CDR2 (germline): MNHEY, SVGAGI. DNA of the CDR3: TGTGCCAGCAGTTACGGGAACAGGGGAAACACCATATATTTT. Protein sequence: CASSYGNRGNTIYF.

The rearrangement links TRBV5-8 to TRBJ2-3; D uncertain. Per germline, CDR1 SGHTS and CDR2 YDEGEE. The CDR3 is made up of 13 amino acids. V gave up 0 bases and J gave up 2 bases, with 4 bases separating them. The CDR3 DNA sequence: TGTGCCAGCAGCTTGGGCTACACAGATACGCAGTATTTT. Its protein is CASSLGYTDTQYF.

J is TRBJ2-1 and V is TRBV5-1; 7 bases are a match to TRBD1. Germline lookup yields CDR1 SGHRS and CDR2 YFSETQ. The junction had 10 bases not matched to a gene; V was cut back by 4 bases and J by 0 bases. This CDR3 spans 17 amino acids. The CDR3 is CASSIAPTGPSYNEQFF. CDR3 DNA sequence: TGCGCCAGCAGCATTGCCCCGACAGGGCCCTCCTACAATGAGCAGTTCTTC.

Here the CDR3 DNA reads TGCGCCAGCAGCTTTTCGGGGGCAGATACGCAGTATTTT. Protein sequence: CASSFSGADTQYF. The gene calls are TRBV5-1 and TRBJ2-3; tentatively, D is TRBD2 (6 bases). The V gene's germline CDR1 is SGHRS and CDR2 YFSETQ. Trimming shortened V by 2 bases and J by 4 bases, and 8 bases separated the two germline ends. CDR3 length equals 13 residues. The whole variable domain, filled in from reference TRBV5-1 and TRBJ2-3, reads KAGVTQTPRYLIKTRGQQVTLSCSPISGHRSVSWYQQTPGQGLQFLFEYFSETQRNKGNFPGRFSGRQFSNSRSEMNVSTLELGDSALYLCASSFSGADTQYFGPGTRLTVL.

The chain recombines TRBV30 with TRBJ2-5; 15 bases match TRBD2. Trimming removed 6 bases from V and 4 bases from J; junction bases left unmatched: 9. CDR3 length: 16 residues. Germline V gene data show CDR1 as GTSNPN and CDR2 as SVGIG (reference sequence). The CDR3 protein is CACQGLAGGPRETQYF. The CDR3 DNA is TGTGCCTGCCAAGGACTAGCGGGAGGGCCCCGAGAGACCCAGTACTTC.

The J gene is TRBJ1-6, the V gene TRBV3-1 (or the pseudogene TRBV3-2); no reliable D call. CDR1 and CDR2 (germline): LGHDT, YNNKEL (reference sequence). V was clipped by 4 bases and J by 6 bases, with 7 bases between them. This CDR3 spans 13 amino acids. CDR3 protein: CASSPGFNSPLHF. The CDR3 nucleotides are TGTGCCAGCAGCCCGGGGTTTAATTCACCCCTCCACTTT.

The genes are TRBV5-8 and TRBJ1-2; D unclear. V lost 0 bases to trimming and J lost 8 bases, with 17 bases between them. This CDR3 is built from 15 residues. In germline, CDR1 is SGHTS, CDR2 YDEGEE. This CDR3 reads CASSLDRLPGYGYTF. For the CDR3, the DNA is TGTGCCAGCAGCTTGGATCGCCTCCCGGGGTACGGCTACACCTTC.

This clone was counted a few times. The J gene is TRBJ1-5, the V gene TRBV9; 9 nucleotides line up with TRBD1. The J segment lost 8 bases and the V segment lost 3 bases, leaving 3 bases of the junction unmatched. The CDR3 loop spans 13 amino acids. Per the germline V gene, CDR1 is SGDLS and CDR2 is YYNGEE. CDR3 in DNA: TGTGCCAGCAGCGGACGACAGGGGGAGCCCCAGCATTTT. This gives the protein CASSGRQGEPQHF. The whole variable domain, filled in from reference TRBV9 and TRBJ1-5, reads DSGVTQTPKHLITATGQRVTLRCSPRSGDLSVYWYQQSLDQGLQFLIQYYNGEERAKGNILERFSAQQFPDLHSELNLSSLELGDSALYFCASSGRQGEPQHFGDGTRLSIL.

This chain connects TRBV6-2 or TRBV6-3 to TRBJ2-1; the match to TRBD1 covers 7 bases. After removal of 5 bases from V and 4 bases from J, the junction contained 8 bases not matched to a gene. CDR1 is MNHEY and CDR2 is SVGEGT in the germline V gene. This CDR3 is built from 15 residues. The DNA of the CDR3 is TGTGCCAGCAGTAAACAAGGGACAGCTTACAATGAGCAGTTCTTC. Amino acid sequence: CASSKQGTAYNEQFF.

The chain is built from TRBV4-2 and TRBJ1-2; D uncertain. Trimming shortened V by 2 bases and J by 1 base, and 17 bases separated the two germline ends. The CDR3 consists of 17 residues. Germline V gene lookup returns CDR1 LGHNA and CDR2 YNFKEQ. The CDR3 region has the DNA TGTGCCAGCAGCCAATCGGCATTGCGTGAGGGTAACTATGGCTACACCTTC. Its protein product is CASSQSALREGNYGYTF.

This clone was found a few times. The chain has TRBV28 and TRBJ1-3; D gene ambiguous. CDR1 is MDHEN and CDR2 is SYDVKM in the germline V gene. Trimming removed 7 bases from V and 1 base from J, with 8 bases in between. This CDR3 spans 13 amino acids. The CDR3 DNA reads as TGTGCCAGCATGATCGGGTCTGGAAACACCATATATTTT. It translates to CASMIGSGNTIYF.

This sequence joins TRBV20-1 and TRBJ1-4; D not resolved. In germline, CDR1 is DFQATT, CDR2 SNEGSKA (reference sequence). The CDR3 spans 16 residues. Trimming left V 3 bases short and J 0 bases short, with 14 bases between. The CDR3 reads CSASRPSTATNEKLFF. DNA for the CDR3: TGCAGTGCTAGTAGGCCTTCGACTGCAACTAATGAAAAACTGTTTTTT.